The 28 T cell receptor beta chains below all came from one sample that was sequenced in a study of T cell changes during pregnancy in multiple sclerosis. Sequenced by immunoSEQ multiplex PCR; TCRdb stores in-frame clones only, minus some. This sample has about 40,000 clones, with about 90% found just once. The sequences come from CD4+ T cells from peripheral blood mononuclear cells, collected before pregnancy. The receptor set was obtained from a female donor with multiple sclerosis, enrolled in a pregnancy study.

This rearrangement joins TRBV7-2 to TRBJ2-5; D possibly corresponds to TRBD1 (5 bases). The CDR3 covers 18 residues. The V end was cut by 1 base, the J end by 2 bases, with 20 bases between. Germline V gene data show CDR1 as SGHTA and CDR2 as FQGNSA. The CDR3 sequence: CASSLGFWGTTVQETQYF. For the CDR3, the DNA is TGTGCCAGCAGCTTAGGATTTTGGGGCACAACTGTACAAGAGACCCAGTACTTC.

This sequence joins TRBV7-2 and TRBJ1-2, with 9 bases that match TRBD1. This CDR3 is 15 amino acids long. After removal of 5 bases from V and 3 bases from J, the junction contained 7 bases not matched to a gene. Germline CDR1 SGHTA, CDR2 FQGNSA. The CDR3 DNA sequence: TGTGCCAGCAGCCCCGGGACAGGGAGAGACTATGGCTACACCTTC. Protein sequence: CASSPGTGRDYGYTF.

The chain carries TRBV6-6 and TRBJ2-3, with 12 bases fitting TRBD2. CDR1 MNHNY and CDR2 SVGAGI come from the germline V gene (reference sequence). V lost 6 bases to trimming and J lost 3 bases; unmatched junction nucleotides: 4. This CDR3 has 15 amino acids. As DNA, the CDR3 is TGTGCCAGCAGGGCCGGGACTAGCGGGACAGATACGCAGTATTTT. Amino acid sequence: CASRAGTSGTDTQYF.

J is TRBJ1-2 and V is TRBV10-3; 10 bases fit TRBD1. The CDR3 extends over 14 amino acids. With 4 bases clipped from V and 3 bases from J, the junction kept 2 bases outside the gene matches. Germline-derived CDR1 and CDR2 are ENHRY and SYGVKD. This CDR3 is CAISAGTGDYGYTF. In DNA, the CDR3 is TGTGCCATCAGTGCCGGGACAGGGGACTATGGCTACACCTTC.

The CDR3 nucleotides are TGTGCCAGCAGTGCCGGGCTGCGGGGGGGCACAGATACGCAGTATTTT. It specifies CASSAGLRGGTDTQYF. The V and J genes are TRBV6-6 and TRBJ2-3; 8 bases agree with TRBD2. The V gene's germline CDR1 is MNHNY and CDR2 SVGAGI (reference sequence). The V gene end was trimmed by 5 bases and the J gene end by 1 base; junction bases not matched to a gene: 8. The CDR3 contains 16 residues.

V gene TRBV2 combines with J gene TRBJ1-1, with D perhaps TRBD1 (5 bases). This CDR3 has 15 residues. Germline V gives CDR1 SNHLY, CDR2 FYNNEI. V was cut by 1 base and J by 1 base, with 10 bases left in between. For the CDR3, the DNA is TGTGCCAGCAGTGAAGGCCAGGGTTGGAACACTGAAGCTTTCTTT. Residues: CASSEGQGWNTEAFF.

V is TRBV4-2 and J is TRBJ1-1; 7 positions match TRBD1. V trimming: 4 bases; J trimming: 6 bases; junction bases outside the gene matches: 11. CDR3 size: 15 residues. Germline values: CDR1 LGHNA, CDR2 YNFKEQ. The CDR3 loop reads CASSLMDDRESEAFF. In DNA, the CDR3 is TGTGCCAGCAGCCTAATGGACGACAGGGAGTCTGAAGCTTTCTTT.

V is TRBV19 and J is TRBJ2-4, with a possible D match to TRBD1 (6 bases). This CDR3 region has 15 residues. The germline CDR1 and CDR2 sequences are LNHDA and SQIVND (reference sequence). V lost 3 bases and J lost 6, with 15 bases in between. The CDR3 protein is CASSIRDTQTNIQYF. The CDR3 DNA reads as TGTGCCAGTAGTATCCGGGACACCCAAACAAACATTCAGTACTTC.

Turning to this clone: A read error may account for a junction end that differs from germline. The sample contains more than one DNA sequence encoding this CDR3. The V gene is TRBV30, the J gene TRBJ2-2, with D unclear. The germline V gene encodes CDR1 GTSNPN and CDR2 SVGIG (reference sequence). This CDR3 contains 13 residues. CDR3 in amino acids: CAWDSVNTGELFF. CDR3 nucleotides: TGTGCCTGGGACTCCGTGAACACTGGGGAGCTGTTTTTT.

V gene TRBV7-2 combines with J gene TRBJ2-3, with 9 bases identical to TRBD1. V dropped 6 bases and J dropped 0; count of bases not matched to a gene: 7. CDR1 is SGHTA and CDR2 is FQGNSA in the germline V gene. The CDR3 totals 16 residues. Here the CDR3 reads CASRDRGATSTDTQYF. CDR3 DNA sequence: TGTGCCAGCAGGGACAGGGGCGCAACTAGCACAGATACGCAGTATTTT.

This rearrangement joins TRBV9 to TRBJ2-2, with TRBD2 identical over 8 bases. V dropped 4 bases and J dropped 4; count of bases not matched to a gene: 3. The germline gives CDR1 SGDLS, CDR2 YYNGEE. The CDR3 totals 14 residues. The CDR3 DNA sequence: TGTGCCAGCAGCACCGGGACTAGCACCGGGGAGCTGTTTTTT. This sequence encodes CASSTGTSTGELFF.

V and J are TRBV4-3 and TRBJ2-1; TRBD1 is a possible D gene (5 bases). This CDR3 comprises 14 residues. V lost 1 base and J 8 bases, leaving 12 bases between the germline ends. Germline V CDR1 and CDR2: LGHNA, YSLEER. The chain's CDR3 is CASSQGGSWDEQFF. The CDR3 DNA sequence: TGCGCCAGCAGCCAAGGGGGCAGCTGGGATGAGCAGTTCTTC.

The CDR3 sequence: CASSSGTGAGNTIYF. CDR3 in DNA: TGTGCCAGCAGCTCCGGGACAGGGGCTGGAAACACCATATATTTT. The chain links TRBV7-3 to TRBJ1-3; 10 bases match TRBD1. Germline V gene lookup returns CDR1 SGHTA and CDR2 FQGTGA. The junction had 2 bases not matched to a gene; V was cut back by 4 bases and J by 2 bases. This CDR3 spans 15 amino acids.

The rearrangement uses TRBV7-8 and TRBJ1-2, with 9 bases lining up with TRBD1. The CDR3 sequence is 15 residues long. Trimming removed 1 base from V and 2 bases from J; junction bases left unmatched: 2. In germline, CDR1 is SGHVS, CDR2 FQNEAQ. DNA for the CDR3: TGTGCCAGCAGCTTAGTGGGACAGGGAAACTATGGCTACACCTTC. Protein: CASSLVGQGNYGYTF.

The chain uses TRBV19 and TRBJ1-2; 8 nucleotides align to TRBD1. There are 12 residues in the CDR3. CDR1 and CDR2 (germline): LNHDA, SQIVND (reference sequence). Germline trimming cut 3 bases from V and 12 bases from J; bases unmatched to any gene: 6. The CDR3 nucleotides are TGTGCCAGTAGTATCGGGACAGGATACCACACCTTC. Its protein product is CASSIGTGYHTF.

The CDR3 is CASSLSGHEQFF. The CDR3 DNA follows: TGTGCCAGCAGCTTGTCAGGGCATGAGCAGTTCTTC. The J gene is TRBJ2-1, the V gene TRBV5-6, with D maybe TRBD1 (5 bases). The CDR3 has 12 amino acids. Trimming pared 1 base from V and 8 bases from J, leaving 7 bases between. Per germline, CDR1 SGHDT and CDR2 YYEEEE.

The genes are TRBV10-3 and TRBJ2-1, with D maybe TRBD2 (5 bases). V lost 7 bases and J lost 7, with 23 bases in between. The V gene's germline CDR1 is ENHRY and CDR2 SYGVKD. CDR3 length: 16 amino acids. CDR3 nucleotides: TGTGCCATCAAGGGAAGCGGCGGTCAGATAGGGAATGAGCAGTTCTTC. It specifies CAIKGSGGQIGNEQFF.

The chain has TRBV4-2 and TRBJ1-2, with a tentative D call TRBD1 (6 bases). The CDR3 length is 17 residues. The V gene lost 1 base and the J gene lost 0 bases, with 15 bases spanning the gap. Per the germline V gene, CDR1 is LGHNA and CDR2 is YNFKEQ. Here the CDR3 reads CASSQATGFNPNYGYTF. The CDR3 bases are TGTGCCAGCAGCCAAGCTACAGGGTTTAATCCTAACTATGGCTACACCTTC.

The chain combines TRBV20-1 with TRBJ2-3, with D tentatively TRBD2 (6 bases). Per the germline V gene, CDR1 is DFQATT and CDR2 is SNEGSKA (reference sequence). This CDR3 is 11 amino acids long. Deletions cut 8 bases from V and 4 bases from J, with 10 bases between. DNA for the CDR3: TGCAGTTGCGGGAAAGCAGATACGCAGTATTTT. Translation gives CSCGKADTQYF.

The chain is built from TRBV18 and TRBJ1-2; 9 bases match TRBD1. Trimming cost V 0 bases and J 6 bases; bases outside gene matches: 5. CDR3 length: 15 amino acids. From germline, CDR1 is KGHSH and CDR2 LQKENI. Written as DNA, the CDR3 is TGTGCCAGCTCACCACCGGGGCGACAGGGGGATGGCTACACCTTC. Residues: CASSPPGRQGDGYTF.

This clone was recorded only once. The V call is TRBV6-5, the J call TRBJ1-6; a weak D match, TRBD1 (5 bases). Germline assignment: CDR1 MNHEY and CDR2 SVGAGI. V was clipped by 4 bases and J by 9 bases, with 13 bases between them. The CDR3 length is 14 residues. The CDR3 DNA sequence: TGTGCCAGCAGTTTGTCGCAGGGAGGTTCACCCCTCCACTTT. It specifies CASSLSQGGSPLHF.

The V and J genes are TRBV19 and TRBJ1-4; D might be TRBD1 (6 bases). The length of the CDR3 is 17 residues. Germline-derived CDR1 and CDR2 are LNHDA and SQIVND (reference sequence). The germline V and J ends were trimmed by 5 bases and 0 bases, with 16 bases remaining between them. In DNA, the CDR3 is TGTGCCAGTAGTCTCGGACAGACGGCCTCAACTAATGAAAAACTGTTTTTT. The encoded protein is CASSLGQTASTNEKLFF. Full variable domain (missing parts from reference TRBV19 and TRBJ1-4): DGGITQSPKYLFRKEGQNVTLSCEQNLNHDAMYWYRQDPGQGLRLIYYSQIVNDFQKGDIAEGYSVSREKKESFPLTVTSAQKNPTAFYLCASSLGQTASTNEKLFFGSGTQLSVL.

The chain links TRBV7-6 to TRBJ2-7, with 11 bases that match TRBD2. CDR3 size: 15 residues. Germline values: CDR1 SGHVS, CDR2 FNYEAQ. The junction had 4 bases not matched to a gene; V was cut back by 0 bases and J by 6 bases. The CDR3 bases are TGTGCCAGCAGCTTAGCGACTAGCGGGAAGGGCGAGCAGTACTTC. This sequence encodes CASSLATSGKGEQYF. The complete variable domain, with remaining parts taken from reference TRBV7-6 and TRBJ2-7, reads GAGVSQSPRYKVTKRGQDVALRCDPISGHVSLYWYRQALGQGPEFLTYFNYEAQQDKSGLPNDRFSAERPEGSISTLTIQRTEQRDSAMYRCASSLATSGKGEQYFGPGTRLTVT.

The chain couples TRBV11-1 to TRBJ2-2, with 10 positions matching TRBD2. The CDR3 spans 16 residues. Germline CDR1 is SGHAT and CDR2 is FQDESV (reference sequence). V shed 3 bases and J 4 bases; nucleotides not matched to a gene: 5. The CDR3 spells CASSFLAGAGTGELFF. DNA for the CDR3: TGTGCCAGCAGCTTCCTAGCGGGGGCGGGCACCGGGGAGCTGTTTTTT.

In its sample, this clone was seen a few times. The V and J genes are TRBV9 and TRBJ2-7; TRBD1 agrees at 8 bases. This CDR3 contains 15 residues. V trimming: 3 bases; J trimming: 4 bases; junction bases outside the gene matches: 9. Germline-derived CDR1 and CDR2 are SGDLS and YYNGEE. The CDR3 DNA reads TGTGCCAGCAGCGCTCCTGGACAGGGCGCGTACGAGCAGTACTTC. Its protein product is CASSAPGQGAYEQYF.

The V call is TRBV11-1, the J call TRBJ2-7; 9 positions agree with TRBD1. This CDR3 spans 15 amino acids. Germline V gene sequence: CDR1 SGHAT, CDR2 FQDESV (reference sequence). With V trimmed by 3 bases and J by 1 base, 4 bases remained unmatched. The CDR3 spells CASSFPGTGSYEQYF. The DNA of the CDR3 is TGTGCCAGCAGCTTCCCCGGGACAGGGTCCTACGAGCAGTACTTC.

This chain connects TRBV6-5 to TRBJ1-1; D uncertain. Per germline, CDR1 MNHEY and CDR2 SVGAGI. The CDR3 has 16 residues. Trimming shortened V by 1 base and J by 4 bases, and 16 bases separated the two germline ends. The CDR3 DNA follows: TGTGCCAGCAGTTACTTCTCGATTCGGGTGGGCACTGAAGCTTTCTTT. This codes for CASSYFSIRVGTEAFF.

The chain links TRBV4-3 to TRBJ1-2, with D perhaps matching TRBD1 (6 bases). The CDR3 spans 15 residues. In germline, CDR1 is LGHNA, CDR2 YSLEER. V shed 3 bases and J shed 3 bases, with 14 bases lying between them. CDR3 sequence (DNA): TGCGCCAGCAGCCAGATCCACAGGGTAGACTATGGCTACACCTTC. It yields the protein CASSQIHRVDYGYTF.